This is a list of T cell receptor beta chains from one sample in a study of blood T cells in healthy people across ages. TCRdb reanalysed the 5' RACE reads using MiXCR and keeps one entry per CDR3 protein. The table has about 1.6 million distinct CDR3 sequences, about 35% seen once; the top ten hold about 11%. The sequenced material came from blood. These receptors were taken from a woman aged 25 to 39 in good health. Both conserved end residues are part of each CDR3. Fields, in order: D gene, J gene, clone size, V gene, CDR3 protein, CDR3 DNA. A D gene is named only where the DNA matches it firmly. Clone size is stated in some rows and not others, as once, few, many or a class when expanded.

D gene: -; J gene: TRBJ2-1; clone size: -; V gene: TRBV27; CDR3 protein: CANSRKVYNEQFF; CDR3 DNA: TGTGCCAACAGTCGAAAAGTTTACAATGAGCAGTTCTTC
D gene: -; J gene: TRBJ2-5; clone size: many; V gene: TRBV29-1; CDR3 protein: CSGVASLQETQYF; CDR3 DNA: TGCAGCGGGGTGGCTAGCCTCCAAGAGACCCAGTACTTC
D gene: -; J gene: TRBJ2-1; clone size: many; V gene: TRBV20-1; CDR3 protein: CSAREHNEQFF; CDR3 DNA: TGCAGTGCTAGAGAGCACAATGAGCAGTTCTTC
D gene: -; J gene: TRBJ2-1; clone size: -; V gene: TRBV27; CDR3 protein: CASSLSGSSLNEQFF; CDR3 DNA: TGTGCCAGCAGTTTATCCGGAAGCTCCCTCAATGAGCAGTTCTTC
D gene: TRBD1; J gene: TRBJ1-2; clone size: few; V gene: TRBV9; CDR3 protein: CASSEGAGYGYTF; CDR3 DNA: TGTGCCAGCAGCGAGGGGGCAGGATATGGCTACACCTTC
D gene: TRBD2; J gene: TRBJ2-1; clone size: -; V gene: TRBV15; CDR3 protein: CATSRVRGGNEQFF; CDR3 DNA: TGTGCCACCAGCAGAGTAAGGGGAGGGAATGAGCAGTTCTTC
D gene: TRBD2; J gene: TRBJ2-1; clone size: -; V gene: TRBV24-1; CDR3 protein: CATSDSRTSGGIFSYNVQFF; CDR3 DNA: TGTGCCACCAGTGATTCCCGGACTAGCGGGGGGATCTTCTCCTACAATGTGCAGTTCTTC
D gene: TRBD2; J gene: TRBJ2-5; clone size: -; V gene: TRBV7-2; CDR3 protein: CASSPGLAGLETQYF; CDR3 DNA: TGTGCCAGCAGCCCAGGACTAGCGGGGTTGGAGACCCAGTACTTC
D gene: -; J gene: TRBJ2-2; clone size: few; V gene: TRBV4-2; CDR3 protein: CASSQVVGARGTGELFF; CDR3 DNA: TGTGCCAGCAGCCAAGTAGTGGGGGCGCGGGGCACCGGGGAGCTGTTTTTT
D gene: -; J gene: TRBJ2-3; clone size: few; V gene: TRBV20-1; CDR3 protein: CSAYTLRSTDTQYF; CDR3 DNA: TGCAGTGCCTACACCCTTCGTAGCACAGATACGCAGTATTTT
D gene: -; J gene: TRBJ1-5; clone size: few; V gene: TRBV6-5; CDR3 protein: CASSYRRGGNQPQHF; CDR3 DNA: TGTGCCAGCAGTTACCGCAGAGGCGGCAATCAGCCCCAGCATTTT
D gene: TRBD1; J gene: TRBJ1-2; clone size: few; V gene: TRBV19; CDR3 protein: CATGRDRVGYTF; CDR3 DNA: TGTGCCACGGGCCGGGACAGGGTTGGCTACACCTTC
D gene: -; J gene: TRBJ2-7; clone size: -; V gene: TRBV30; CDR3 protein: CAWSSVVGAAYEQYF; CDR3 DNA: TGTGCCTGGAGTAGCGTCGTGGGGGCCGCCTACGAGCAGTACTTC
D gene: -; J gene: TRBJ2-1; clone size: few; V gene: TRBV7-8; CDR3 protein: CASTFTGSAVSYNEQFF; CDR3 DNA: TGTGCCAGCACCTTTACGGGGTCGGCAGTATCCTACAATGAGCAGTTCTTC
D gene: TRBD2; J gene: TRBJ2-7; clone size: few; V gene: TRBV27; CDR3 protein: CASSLSKAGGAYEQYF; CDR3 DNA: TGTGCCAGCAGTTTATCGAAAGCGGGAGGGGCCTACGAGCAGTACTTC
D gene: TRBD2; J gene: TRBJ2-7; clone size: few; V gene: TRBV27; CDR3 protein: CASSLGVTSVSYEQYF; CDR3 DNA: TGTGCCAGCAGTTTAGGGGTGACTAGCGTTTCCTACGAGCAGTACTTC
D gene: TRBD1; J gene: TRBJ2-5; clone size: -; V gene: TRBV3-1; CDR3 protein: CASSLLSGRGPVETQYF; CDR3 DNA: TGTGCCAGCAGCCTCCTTTCTGGAAGGGGGCCGGTCGAGACCCAGTACTTC
D gene: TRBD2; J gene: TRBJ2-1; clone size: -; V gene: TRBV20-1; CDR3 protein: CSAMSGGPYNEQFF; CDR3 DNA: TGCAGTGCTATGAGCGGGGGCCCTTACAATGAGCAGTTCTTC
D gene: -; J gene: TRBJ2-1; clone size: few; V gene: TRBV7-8; CDR3 protein: CASSLFVVQPYNEQFF; CDR3 DNA: TGTGCCAGCAGCTTATTCGTAGTGCAACCCTACAATGAGCAGTTCTTC
D gene: -; J gene: TRBJ2-3; clone size: few; V gene: TRBV7-2; CDR3 protein: CASSEHLFKGDTQYF; CDR3 DNA: TGTGCCAGCAGCGAACACCTGTTTAAAGGAGATACGCAGTATTTT
D gene: -; J gene: TRBJ1-1; clone size: few; V gene: TRBV29-1; CDR3 protein: CSVVEGPEAFF; CDR3 DNA: TGCAGCGTTGTTGAGGGGCCCGAAGCTTTCTTT
D gene: -; J gene: TRBJ2-3; clone size: -; V gene: TRBV10-3; CDR3 protein: CAISMTSGVTDTQYF; CDR3 DNA: TGTGCCATCAGCATGACCTCGGGAGTCACAGATACGCAGTATTTT
D gene: TRBD1; J gene: TRBJ1-2; clone size: few; V gene: TRBV6-2/TRBV6-3; CDR3 protein: CASSRTGGISYTF; CDR3 DNA: TGTGCCAGCAGTAGGACAGGGGGCATAAGCTACACCTTC
D gene: -; J gene: TRBJ2-2; clone size: -; V gene: TRBV7-3; CDR3 protein: CASSLSLANTGERFF; CDR3 DNA: TGTGCCAGCAGCTTATCCCTTGCCAACACCGGGGAGCGGTTTTTT
D gene: TRBD2; J gene: TRBJ2-7; clone size: few; V gene: TRBV7-6; CDR3 protein: CASSAGVSSYEQYF; CDR3 DNA: TGTGCCAGCAGTGCGGGGGTTTCCTCCTACGAGCAGTACTTC
D gene: TRBD2; J gene: TRBJ2-3; clone size: -; V gene: TRBV10-3; CDR3 protein: CAIQGVGAGGRTDTQYF; CDR3 DNA: TGTGCCATCCAAGGGGTAGGAGCGGGGGGAAGAACAGATACGCAGTATTTT
D gene: TRBD1; J gene: TRBJ1-4; clone size: few; V gene: TRBV20-1; CDR3 protein: CSARVGQAGRLFF; CDR3 DNA: TGCAGTGCTAGAGTCGGACAGGCCGGGCGGCTGTTTTTT
D gene: -; J gene: TRBJ1-5; clone size: -; V gene: TRBV18; CDR3 protein: CASSPGAFGNQPQHF; CDR3 DNA: TGTGCCAGCTCACCAGGGGCGTTCGGCAATCAGCCCCAGCATTTT
D gene: TRBD1; J gene: TRBJ1-1; clone size: -; V gene: TRBV29-1; CDR3 protein: CSVEGQGWGNTEAFF; CDR3 DNA: TGCAGCGTTGAGGGACAGGGATGGGGGAACACTGAAGCTTTCTTT
D gene: -; J gene: TRBJ2-1; clone size: -; V gene: TRBV12-3/TRBV12-4; CDR3 protein: CASSFSGSEGEQFF; CDR3 DNA: TGTGCCAGCAGTTTTTCGGGGTCCGAGGGAGAGCAGTTCTTC
D gene: TRBD2; J gene: TRBJ2-1; clone size: few; V gene: TRBV6-1; CDR3 protein: CASGRAGGRVEQFF; CDR3 DNA: TGTGCCAGCGGAAGAGCGGGGGGGAGGGTTGAGCAGTTCTTC
D gene: TRBD1; J gene: TRBJ2-7; clone size: few; V gene: TRBV15; CDR3 protein: CATSSFSGTGAYEQYF; CDR3 DNA: TGTGCCACCAGCAGCTTTTCCGGGACAGGGGCCTACGAGCAGTACTTC
D gene: -; J gene: TRBJ2-5; clone size: once; V gene: TRBV7-2; CDR3 protein: CASSPPGRGSETQYF; CDR3 DNA: TGTGCCAGCAGCCCCCCCGGCCGAGGTTCTGAGACCCAGTACTTC
D gene: -; J gene: TRBJ1-5; clone size: few; V gene: TRBV20-1; CDR3 protein: CSASQDSPGMQPQHF; CDR3 DNA: TGCAGTGCTAGTCAGGACAGCCCAGGGATGCAGCCCCAGCATTTT
D gene: TRBD1; J gene: TRBJ2-7; clone size: few; V gene: TRBV28; CDR3 protein: CASLSGTGVYEQYF; CDR3 DNA: TGTGCCAGCCTCTCCGGGACAGGGGTTTACGAGCAGTACTTC
D gene: -; J gene: TRBJ1-2; clone size: -; V gene: TRBV5-6; CDR3 protein: CASRETVYGYTF; CDR3 DNA: TGTGCCAGCAGGGAGACAGTGTATGGCTACACCTTC
D gene: -; J gene: TRBJ2-3; clone size: few; V gene: TRBV2; CDR3 protein: CADRVGPGTDTQYF; CDR3 DNA: TGTGCCGACCGAGTGGGGCCGGGGACAGATACGCAGTATTTT
D gene: TRBD2; J gene: TRBJ2-7; clone size: few; V gene: TRBV19; CDR3 protein: CASTRPGLAGGAYEQYF; CDR3 DNA: TGTGCCAGTACAAGGCCGGGTCTAGCGGGAGGTGCCTACGAGCAGTACTTC
D gene: -; J gene: TRBJ2-1; clone size: few; V gene: TRBV6-6; CDR3 protein: CASSYPGTPLDEQFF; CDR3 DNA: TGTGCCAGCAGCTATCCCGGGACTCCCCTCGATGAGCAGTTCTTC
D gene: -; J gene: TRBJ2-5; clone size: -; V gene: TRBV24-1; CDR3 protein: CAPTLCGAGTGEVRETQYF; CDR3 DNA: TGTGCCCCAACCCTGTGTGGGGCCGGTACGGGAGAGGTGCGAGAGACCCAGTACTTC
D gene: TRBD1; J gene: TRBJ1-1; clone size: -; V gene: TRBV20-1; CDR3 protein: CSAWRQGGAEAFF; CDR3 DNA: TGCAGTGCTTGGAGACAGGGAGGAGCTGAAGCTTTCTTT
D gene: -; J gene: TRBJ2-1; clone size: few; V gene: TRBV2; CDR3 protein: CASRGGTESYDEQFF; CDR3 DNA: TGTGCCAGCAGGGGCGGGACAGAATCCTACGATGAGCAGTTCTTC
D gene: TRBD2; J gene: TRBJ2-1; clone size: -; V gene: TRBV4-2; CDR3 protein: CASSAVGLADPEQFF; CDR3 DNA: TGTGCCAGCAGCGCAGTTGGACTAGCGGACCCTGAGCAGTTCTTC
D gene: -; J gene: TRBJ1-5; clone size: -; V gene: TRBV7-9; CDR3 protein: CASSLRGGVEQPQHF; CDR3 DNA: TGTGCCAGCAGCTTACGGGGAGGGGTCGAGCAGCCCCAGCATTTT
D gene: -; J gene: TRBJ1-4; clone size: few; V gene: TRBV28; CDR3 protein: CASSPELEKLFF; CDR3 DNA: TGTGCCAGCAGTCCCGAGCTGGAAAAACTGTTTTTT
D gene: -; J gene: TRBJ2-1; clone size: few; V gene: TRBV6-1; CDR3 protein: CASTPLHYNEQFF; CDR3 DNA: TGTGCCAGCACTCCCCTGCACTACAATGAGCAGTTCTTC
D gene: -; J gene: TRBJ2-1; clone size: few; V gene: TRBV27; CDR3 protein: CASSLVVTGYNEQFF; CDR3 DNA: TGTGCCAGCAGTTTAGTCGTCACGGGGTACAATGAGCAGTTCTTC
D gene: -; J gene: TRBJ1-1; clone size: -; V gene: TRBV2; CDR3 protein: CASSKDKVGPEAFF; CDR3 DNA: TGTGCCAGCAGCAAGGACAAGGTGGGACCTGAAGCTTTCTTT
D gene: TRBD2; J gene: TRBJ2-7; clone size: -; V gene: TRBV18; CDR3 protein: CASSPKGTSGRVDEQYF; CDR3 DNA: TGTGCCAGCTCACCGAAGGGGACTAGCGGGAGGGTCGACGAGCAGTACTTC
D gene: -; J gene: TRBJ2-7; clone size: -; V gene: TRBV4-1; CDR3 protein: CASSQDPSELASYEQYF; CDR3 DNA: TGCGCCAGCAGCCAAGATCCTTCGGAACTAGCATCCTACGAGCAGTACTTC
D gene: TRBD2; J gene: TRBJ2-3; clone size: once; V gene: TRBV19; CDR3 protein: CASSIRRGDEDTQYF; CDR3 DNA: TGTGCCAGTAGTATCCGGCGGGGGGACGAAGATACGCAGTATTTT
D gene: -; J gene: TRBJ2-1; clone size: -; V gene: TRBV6-2/TRBV6-3; CDR3 protein: CASNVWSSSFNNEQFF; CDR3 DNA: TGTGCCAGCAACGTCTGGTCTAGTAGCTTTAACAATGAGCAGTTCTTC
D gene: TRBD1; J gene: TRBJ2-1; clone size: -; V gene: TRBV7-2; CDR3 protein: CASSFDRGGYYNEQFF; CDR3 DNA: TGTGCCAGCAGCTTCGACAGGGGAGGATATTACAATGAGCAGTTCTTC
D gene: -; J gene: TRBJ2-1; clone size: -; V gene: TRBV7-8; CDR3 protein: CASSLEGSIGYEQFF; CDR3 DNA: TGTGCCAGCAGCTTAGAGGGATCCATCGGTTATGAGCAGTTCTTC